This T cell receptor beta chain comes out of a study of T cells in Graves' hyperthyroidism and ophthalmopathy (dated 2019 in TCRdb). Describing the broader study: Peripheral blood samples were taken at initial diagnosis, before any treatment was given. The 95 to 100 discovery patients were randomly divided into training and test sets at a 7:3 ratio. An independent validation cohort of 18 to 20 hyperthyroidism patients and approximately 15 patients who later progressed to ophthalmopathy tested prospective prediction of ophthalmopathy. Once sampling was done, hyperthyroidism patients were given methimazole at a starting dose of 30 mg daily, whereas ophthalmopathy patients were given high-dose intravenous methylprednisolone. The paper describes TCR Vbeta CDR3 sequencing of about 140 peripheral blood samples, made up of roughly 45 ophthalmopathy patients, around 73 hyperthyroidism patients and about 17 progressor patients. A discovery cohort of about 100 patients, roughly 43 with Graves' ophthalmopathy and about 58 with stable Graves' hyperthyroidism, was used to find distinguishing TCR V-J signatures. Thyroid tissue and blood T-cell repertoires from about six Graves' hyperthyroidism patients were also compared in the study.

Moderately to severely active disease, a Clinical Activity Score of at least 3, a NOSPECS grade of at least 4, and a duration under 3 months were present in ophthalmopathy patients. The study excluded patients with uncontrolled infections, other autoimmune diseases, pregnancy or lactation. Diagnoses were established on the basis of clinical symptoms, serum thyroxine and TRAb, thyroid ultrasound, and orbital computed tomography. PBMCs were separated from 10 ml of fresh peripheral blood using Ficoll-Paque density gradient centrifugation. Total RNA was extracted using Trizol reagent, and RNA quality was assessed on an Agilent 2100 Bioanalyzer. The full study reports these points: Ophthalmopathy was separated from stable hyperthyroidism by a 13 V-J signature model, with approximately 90% sensitivity and approximately 84% specificity obtained in cross-validation and 80%/75% obtained in testing. No statistical method was used to set the sample size in advance, and investigators knew the group allocation. In validation, the model predicted progression to ophthalmopathy a median of around six months before onset, with about 70% sensitivity and almost 75% specificity. Blood samples also contained most of the expanded thyroid clonotypes (frequency above 0.001), which suggests that blood repertoires may reflect thyroid immune responses.

Comments on this clonotype: The target of this receptor is not known. Base quality data are lacking; no much larger clone is found one base away.

Amplification of TCR beta CDR3 regions was carried out from RNA transcripts. The first round of RT-PCR for the TCR CDR3 was performed with the HTBI primer set and the Qiagen OneStep RT-PCR kit. Libraries were constructed in a second round of multiplex PCR, after which size selection and purification were carried out. Paired-end sequencing of the libraries was performed with 100 bp reads on an Illumina HiSeq2000. The study's own analysis went as follows. SOAPnuke was used to process the raw data, with reads discarded if the reads contained adapters or uncalled bases, had a mean Phred below 15, or lacked an exact constant-primer or identifier match. High-quality paired reads were merged using COPE v1.2.5, and each unique nucleotide sequence was defined as a clonotype. Clonotypes were aligned to IMGT TRBV, TRBD and TRBJ reference segments using MiTCR v1.1. Analysis was restricted to V-J combinations with a frequency above 0.0001, which covered about 99% of repertoires. A TCS score was defined as the ratio between F50 (clonal expansion) and ExV (chaos), using BLOSUM62-based TCRdist between CDR3 peptides within each V-J. Welch's t-statistics and random forest reduced 500 to 650 V-J features to roughly 13, which were used in a naive Bayes classifier (R e1071). The public reads were quality trimmed at Q25 with fastp and then assembled into clones with MiXCR by TCRdb, keeping productive beta chains. Rows are combined by CDR3 protein, so each entry shows the most common genes and DNA. The V and J calls, along with clone size, are taken from TCRdb and not from the paper's own processing. The sample data list about 380,000 distinct CDR3 sequences, and under 20% of these were observed just once. The ten largest account for over 35% of the sample.

CDR1 SGHRS and CDR2 YFSETQ were looked up in the germline V gene. From cysteine to phenylalanine, the CDR3 is 14 amino acids long. Only the CDR3 portion is preserved as DNA: 42 bases, with reading frame beginning at the first base. Unmatched junction bases come to 6, with V trimmed by 6 bases and J by 6 bases. This chain joins TRBV5-1 to TRBJ2-3; TRBD2 lines up with 11 middle nucleotides. The sequenced sample consisted of blood. The clonotype comes from a man aged 18 to 29 with Graves' ophthalmopathy. The sequenced DNA is TGCGCCAGCAAACTAGCGGGGGTGCAGGATACGCAGTATTTT. Its protein is CASKLAGVQDTQYF.